The next 24 T cell receptor beta chains were all read from a single sample in a study of blood T cells in healthy people across ages. Then a second PCR, running roughly 7 to 11 cycles, was carried out with a sample-barcoded 5' primer and a J-beta primer mix. In TCRdb, the 5' RACE reads were re-called with MiXCR into one record per CDR3 protein. Of roughly 1,300,000 distinct CDR3 sequences listed, approximately 59% are singletons. Sequenced sample: blood. The receptors were gathered from a man younger than 30 in good health.

About this clonotype itself: One end of the junction does not line up with germline, which may come from a read error. V usage is TRBV6-5 and J usage is TRBJ2-7; a possible D gene is TRBD2 (6 bases). The J call is in doubt because the DNA end fits TRBJ2-5 better. CDR1 and CDR2 (germline): MNHEY, SVGAGI. The CDR3 length is 12 residues. CDR3 loop: CASAGSQGTQYF. The CDR3, as DNA: TGTGCTTCGGCGGGAAGCCAAGGGACCCAGTACTTC.

This clonotype was seen a few times. This chain connects TRBV2 to TRBJ1-1, with D unresolved. Between the trimmed V and J ends, which lost 7 bases and 0 bases, there was a span of 15 bases. CDR1 and CDR2 (germline): SNHLY, FYNNEI. CDR3 length equals 15 residues. CDR3 coding DNA: TGTGCCAGCACACCTCTACAGAGCATGAACACTGAAGCTTTCTTT. This gives the protein CASTPLQSMNTEAFF.

This chain joins TRBV4-2 and TRBJ1-6; possibly TRBD1 for D (5 bases). The CDR3 runs to 17 residues. Germline V lookup: CDR1 LGHNA, CDR2 YNFKEQ. The V end lost 1 base, the J end lost 7 bases, and 17 bases lay between the germline ends. CDR3 sequence reads: CASSQVFGRGPNSPLHF. The CDR3 DNA reads as TGTGCCAGCAGCCAAGTTTTTGGGCGGGGCCCCAATTCACCCCTCCACTTT.

This clonotype appeared a few times. The chain couples TRBV5-6 to TRBJ2-3; 8 bases align to TRBD1. This CDR3 spans 15 amino acids. Germline CDR1 reads SGHDT; CDR2 reads YYEEEE. The junction had 5 bases not matched to a gene; V was cut back by 5 bases and J by 0 bases. CDR3 bases: TGTGCCAGCAGGTTCGGGACAGGTAGCACAGATACGCAGTATTTT. Its translation: CASRFGTGSTDTQYF. Variable domain in full (rest from reference TRBV5-6 and TRBJ2-3): DAGVTQSPTHLIKTRGQQVTLRCSPKSGHDTVSWYQQALGQGPQFIFQYYEEEERQRGNFPDRFSGHQFPNYSSELNVNALLLGDSALYLCASRFGTGSTDTQYFGPGTRLTVL.

This rearrangement joins TRBV24-1 to TRBJ2-4; the D is unclear. TRBJ2-5 explains the end of the DNA better; the J call may be wrong. The CDR3 spans 15 residues. Germline-derived CDR1 and CDR2 are KGHDR and SFDVKD. The CDR3 DNA is TGTGCCACCAGTGATGGAGACCGCCTAGGGGAGACCCAGTACTTC. Encoded protein: CATSDGDRLGETQYF.

This chain links TRBV20-1 with TRBJ2-3; 7 bases map to TRBD2. V was pared by 6 bases and J by 2 bases, with 11 bases of the junction left unmatched. Looked up from germline, CDR1 is DFQATT and CDR2 is SNEGSKA (reference sequence). CDR3 length: 15 amino acids. The DNA of the CDR3 is TGCAGTGCGGGCCCAGCGGGGACCCACACAGATACGCAGTATTTT. Translation gives CSAGPAGTHTDTQYF.

The V gene is TRBV5-1, the J gene TRBJ2-7; D remains unclear. The germline CDR1 and CDR2 sequences are SGHRS and YFSETQ. With 7 bases removed from V and 1 base from J, the gap between germline ends came to 12 bases. This CDR3 spans 13 amino acids. The CDR3 DNA is TGCGCCAGCCGAGGAACGGATTCCTACGAGCAGTACTTC. It translates to CASRGTDSYEQYF.

The rearrangement links TRBV7-9 to TRBJ2-5; 10 bases agree with TRBD2. The CDR3 is 16 amino acids. Germline V gene data show CDR1 as SEHNR and CDR2 as FQNEAQ (reference sequence). With V trimmed by 4 bases and J by 4 bases, 9 bases remained unmatched. The CDR3 DNA reads TGTGCCAGCAGCTCTGGACTAGCGGACTTTCGAGAGACCCAGTACTTC. Its protein is CASSSGLADFRETQYF.

Here the CDR3 reads CASSGYDYPQETQYF. DNA for the CDR3: TGTGCCAGCAGCGGTTACGACTACCCCCAAGAGACCCAGTACTTC. The chain employs TRBV9 and TRBJ2-5; the D gene is possibly TRBD2 (5 bases). CDR1 and CDR2 from the germline V gene are SGDLS and YYNGEE. The CDR3 loop spans 15 amino acids. Between the trimmed V and J ends, which lost 3 bases and 1 base, there was a span of 13 bases.

The V gene is TRBV7-2, the J gene TRBJ2-5; possibly TRBD2 for D (6 bases). The J call may be faulty, since TRBJ2-7 better matches the DNA end. The CDR3 sequence is 15 residues long. Germline-derived CDR1 and CDR2 are SGHTA and FQGNSA. The CDR3 nucleotides are TGTGCCAGCAGCGCATCCTCGGGACTCCCCTACGAGCAGTACTTC. Translation gives CASSASSGLPYEQYF.

The chain employs TRBV12-3 or TRBV12-4 and TRBJ2-4; D tentatively fits TRBD1 or TRBD2 (5 bases each). The end of the DNA aligns better with TRBJ2-7, so the J call may be wrong. The length of the CDR3 is 14 residues. CDR3: CASSTTETTYEQYF. DNA of the CDR3: TGTGCCAGCAGTACGACAGAGACTACCTACGAGCAGTACTTC.

The chain has TRBV29-1 and TRBJ2-4, with no clear D. This CDR3 has 11 residues. The germline V gene encodes CDR1 SQVTM and CDR2 ANQGSEA. V shed 6 bases and J shed 9 bases, with 12 bases lying between them. CDR3 coding DNA: TGCAGCGTCATATTAGACGGCATTCAGTACTTC. Its translation: CSVILDGIQYF.

The table lists this clonotype with a count of one. V gene TRBV7-2 combines with J gene TRBJ1-1; D call uncertain. Germline CDR1 SGHTA, CDR2 FQGNSA. Trimming left V 1 base short and J 7 bases short, with 13 bases between. The CDR3 is 14 amino acids. The CDR3 DNA sequence: TGTGCCAGCAGCTTAGGAATAGGGTTTGGTGAAGCTTTCTTT. Protein: CASSLGIGFGEAFF.

This rearrangement joins TRBV12-5 to TRBJ2-7, with TRBD2 matching over 9 bases. CDR3 length: 17 amino acids. Germline CDR1 LGHNT, CDR2 FRNRAP. J gave up 2 bases and V 3 bases, and 11 bases lay outside the gene matches. This CDR3 reads CASGFTGTSYGTYEQYF. CDR3 DNA: TGTGCTAGTGGTTTCACCGGGACTAGCTACGGAACCTACGAGCAGTACTTC.

This clonotype showed up just a few times. This chain uses TRBV5-1 with TRBJ2-7; D tentatively reads TRBD1 or TRBD2 (5 bases each). CDR1 is SGHRS, CDR2 YFSETQ, per germline. The CDR3 consists of 14 residues. V lost 1 base, J lost 3 bases, and 11 bases lay in between. CDR3 region: CASSLPGAIYEQYF. The CDR3 bases are TGCGCCAGCAGCTTGCCCGGGGCAATCTACGAGCAGTACTTC.

This chain links TRBV28 with TRBJ2-1; TRBD1 aligns across 9 bases. The CDR3 extends over 12 amino acids. The germline CDR1 and CDR2 sequences are MDHEN and SYDVKM. V dropped 4 bases and J dropped 13; count of bases not matched to a gene: 5. The CDR3 is CASSSPGQGQFF. In DNA form, the CDR3 reads TGTGCCAGCAGTTCTCCGGGACAGGGTCAGTTCTTC. The variable domain in full, with the rest retrieved from reference TRBV28 and TRBJ2-1, is DVKVTQSSRYLVKRTGEKVFLECVQDMDHENMFWYRQDPGLGLRLIYFSYDVKMKEKGDIPEGYSVSREKKERFSLILESASTNQTSMYLCASSSPGQGQFFGPGTRLTVL.

The V call is TRBV7-9, the J call TRBJ2-3; the match to TRBD2 covers 8 bases. Germline loops: CDR1 SEHNR, CDR2 FQNEAQ (reference sequence). V lost 7 bases to trimming and J lost 2 bases; unmatched junction nucleotides: 11. The CDR3 has 16 residues. CDR3 bases: TGTGCCAGCACCTCCACCTTAGCGGGGTACACAGATACGCAGTATTTT. It codes for CASTSTLAGYTDTQYF. Drawing the rest from reference TRBV7-9 and TRBJ2-3, the complete variable domain is DTGVSQNPRHKITKRGQNVTFRCDPISEHNRLYWYRQTLGQGPEFLTYFQNEAQLEKSRLLSDRFSAERPKGSFSTLEIQRTEQGDSAMYLCASTSTLAGYTDTQYFGPGTRLTVL.

J is TRBJ1-1 and V is TRBV12-3 or TRBV12-4; TRBD1 matches at 8 bases. The CDR3 loop spans 13 amino acids. Losses at the gene ends were 5 bases for V and 10 bases for J; bases not matched to a gene: 9. The CDR3 DNA reads TGTGCCAGCAGTCAATCCAGAACAGGGGGAGCTTTCTTT. Protein: CASSQSRTGGAFF.

The CDR3 DNA sequence: TGCGCCAGCAGCCAAGAGAGGTGGGGAGATACGCAGTATTTT. Its translation: CASSQERWGDTQYF. The rearrangement uses TRBV4-3 and TRBJ2-3, with D unresolved. V gave up 0 bases and J gave up 5 bases, with 9 bases separating them. This CDR3 has 14 amino acids. In germline, CDR1 is LGHNA, CDR2 YSLEER.

V and J are TRBV27 and TRBJ1-5; D is perhaps TRBD1 (5 bases). V dropped 5 bases and J dropped 0 bases, with 14 bases sitting between them. The CDR3 has 16 amino acids. Germline loops: CDR1 MNHEY, CDR2 SMNVEV (reference sequence). In DNA, the CDR3 is TGTGCCAGCAGTCTTACAGGAGTTTATAGCAATCAGCCCCAGCATTTT. Residues: CASSLTGVYSNQPQHF.

The rearrangement uses TRBV27 and TRBJ1-2; TRBD1 matches at 7 bases. In germline, CDR1 is MNHEY, CDR2 SMNVEV (reference sequence). J was trimmed by 4 bases and V by 8 bases; bases with no gene match: 4. There are 12 residues in the CDR3. The CDR3 nucleotides are TGTGCCAGCGCGACAGGGCGCTATGGCTACACCTTC. As protein: CASATGRYGYTF.

The rearrangement links TRBV29-1 to TRBJ2-7, with D possibly being TRBD2 (5 bases). Germline V gene sequence: CDR1 SQVTM, CDR2 ANQGSEA. The CDR3 covers 13 residues. DNA for the CDR3: TGCAGTGCGCAAGAGGGATCCTCCTACGAGCAGTACTTC. Translated: CSAQEGSSYEQYF.

This clonotype was picked up a small number of times. V usage is TRBV7-9 and J usage is TRBJ2-7; D gene uncertain. Germline values: CDR1 SEHNR, CDR2 FQNEAQ (reference sequence). V was cut by 3 bases and J by 10 bases, with 22 bases left in between. The CDR3 runs 15 residues. This CDR3 reads CASSFGNALFVVQYF. Here the CDR3 DNA reads TGTGCCAGCAGCTTTGGAAACGCCTTATTCGTTGTCCAGTACTTC.

The rearrangement joins TRBV28 to TRBJ1-2; TRBD1 matches at 8 bases. Germline loops: CDR1 MDHEN, CDR2 SYDVKM. This CDR3 is 11 amino acids long. With V trimmed by 11 bases and J by 5 bases, 4 bases remained unmatched. The CDR3, as DNA: TGTGCCGCCCGGACAGGGTATGGCTACACCTTC. Translating it yields CAARTGYGYTF.